A single sample gave rise to the 23 T cell receptor beta chains below, sequenced in a study of beta chain features in type 1 diabetes. Reverse transcribing all isolated RNA meant expressed TCRB transcripts were sequenced. Measured with immunoSEQ multiplex PCR; TCRdb has only the in-frame clones, and not every one. The sample lists around 690,000 clones; around 12% were seen once. Their antigens remain unidentified. Study-level results: The study found moderately but significantly shorter TCRB CDR3s in all four CD4+ subsets of Type 1 diabetes patients.

The sample comprised naive CD4+ T cells from blood. All receptors derive from a man between 25 and 39 years old with type 1 diabetes.

V and J are TRBV9 and TRBJ1-1; TRBD1 agrees at 12 bases. This CDR3 has 17 amino acids. J was trimmed by 4 bases and V by 3 bases; bases with no gene match: 10. The germline V gene encodes CDR1 SGDLS and CDR2 YYNGEE. CDR3 sequence: CASSESGTGGLGTEAFF. CDR3 coding DNA: TGTGCCAGCAGCGAATCAGGGACAGGGGGCTTGGGCACTGAAGCTTTCTTT.

This clone came up a few times. V usage is TRBV10-3 and J usage is TRBJ1-5; 9 nucleotides align to TRBD1. Germline loops: CDR1 ENHRY, CDR2 SYGVKD. The CDR3 length is 15 residues. The trim removed 4 bases at V and 3 bases at J, leaving 4 bases unmatched. The CDR3, as DNA: TGTGCCATCAGTGGGGACAGGGAATACAATCAGCCCCAGCATTTT. Translating it yields CAISGDREYNQPQHF.

V is TRBV4-3 and J is TRBJ2-1; 11 positions agree with TRBD2. CDR3 length: 16 amino acids. Germline-derived CDR1 and CDR2 are LGHNA and YSLEER. Germline trimming cut 0 bases from V and 10 bases from J; bases unmatched to any gene: 8. The CDR3 coding sequence is TGCGCCAGCAGCCAAGATCAGCTAGCGGGGGGTTGGGAGCAGTTCTTC. Translated, it gives CASSQDQLAGGWEQFF.

V is TRBV9 and J is TRBJ1-1; 9 positions match TRBD1. CDR1 SGDLS and CDR2 YYNGEE come from the germline V gene. The junction had 6 bases not matched to a gene; V was cut back by 2 bases and J by 1 base. CDR3 length: 16 residues. In DNA form, the CDR3 reads TGTGCCAGCAGCGTTGGACCGGGACAGGGGAACACTGAAGCTTTCTTT. Its protein is CASSVGPGQGNTEAFF.

The gene calls are TRBV9 and TRBJ2-3, with D tentatively TRBD1 or TRBD2 (5 bases each). Deletions cut 0 bases from V and 3 bases from J, with 8 bases between. CDR1 is SGDLS, CDR2 YYNGEE, per germline. This CDR3 region has 14 residues. CDR3 sequence (DNA): TGTGCCAGCAGCGTAGAGAGGGGAACAGATACGCAGTATTTT. This sequence encodes CASSVERGTDTQYF.

This clone showed up just a few times. CDR3 bases: TGTGCCAGCAGCTTAGCGCTACGAGGACTAGCAGATACGCAGTATTTT. Residues: CASSLALRGLADTQYF. V gene TRBV7-9 combines with J gene TRBJ2-3; 7 bases are a match to TRBD2. The germline gives CDR1 SEHNR, CDR2 FQNEAQ (reference sequence). Trimming took 0 bases from V and 4 from J; bases not matched to a gene: 7. CDR3 length: 16 amino acids.

This clone turned up a few times. The chain employs TRBV27 and TRBJ2-1; D tentatively reads TRBD1 or TRBD2 (6 bases each). V lost 7 bases and J lost 4, with 20 bases in between. The CDR3 covers 16 residues. Per germline, CDR1 MNHEY and CDR2 SMNVEV (reference sequence). CDR3 sequence: CASTRGGSGEYNEQFF. CDR3 sequence (DNA): TGTGCCAGCACCCGAGGGGGTAGCGGAGAGTACAATGAGCAGTTCTTC.

This chain connects TRBV9 to TRBJ2-1, with D possibly being TRBD2 (6 bases). The CDR3 runs to 14 residues. CDR1 and CDR2 (germline): SGDLS, YYNGEE. V shed 0 bases and J shed 6 bases, with 10 bases lying between them. The CDR3 loop reads CASSVAETSNEQFF. In DNA form, the CDR3 reads TGTGCCAGCAGCGTAGCTGAGACTAGCAATGAGCAGTTCTTC.

This clone has more than one count but fewer than ten. The chain links TRBV11-2 to TRBJ2-7; TRBD1 agrees at 7 bases. Per germline, CDR1 SGHAT and CDR2 FQNNGV. Unmatched junction bases numbered 5, after V lost 4 bases and J lost 5 bases. The CDR3 sequence is 13 residues long. In DNA, the CDR3 is TGTGCCAGCAGCTCACAGGGGTTCGACGAGCAGTACTTC. Its translation is CASSSQGFDEQYF. Based on the CDR3 plus reference TRBV11-2 and TRBJ2-7, the full variable domain is EAGVAQSPRYKIIEKRQSVAFWCNPISGHATLYWYQQILGQGPKLLIQFQNNGVVDDSQLPKDRFSAERLKGVDSTLKIQPAKLEDSAVYLCASSSQGFDEQYFGPGTRLTVT.

This clone was detected a few times. The V gene is TRBV15, the J gene TRBJ2-1, with 12 bases identical to TRBD1. CDR3 size: 17 residues. Germline trimming cut 1 base from V and 8 bases from J; bases unmatched to any gene: 9. Germline CDR1 is LNHNV and CDR2 is YYDKDF (reference sequence). The CDR3 DNA sequence: TGTGCCACCAGCAGAGCCGGGTCCGGGACAGGGGGCTATGAGCAGTTCTTC. It is translated as CATSRAGSGTGGYEQFF.

This clone has more than one count but fewer than ten. V usage is TRBV6-5 and J usage is TRBJ1-2, with D hard to call. The V and J ends lost 3 bases and 5 bases respectively, with 13 bases between them. Germline CDR1 MNHEY, CDR2 SVGAGI. This CDR3 spans 14 amino acids. The CDR3 coding sequence is TGTGCCAGCAGTTATCGCCCGTCCAGTTATGGCTACACCTTC. Translation gives CASSYRPSSYGYTF.

This clone occurred a few times. The chain is built from TRBV7-2 and TRBJ2-7; tentative D call: TRBD1 (6 bases). The V and J ends lost 5 bases and 4 bases respectively, with 12 bases between them. This CDR3 spans 13 amino acids. The germline gives CDR1 SGHTA, CDR2 FQGNSA. The CDR3 sequence is CASSPDRVYEQYF. The CDR3 DNA reads TGTGCCAGCAGCCCGGACAGAGTGTACGAGCAGTACTTC.

This clone was detected a few times. The chain couples TRBV11-2 to TRBJ1-2; D may be TRBD1 (5 bases). The V end lost 5 bases, the J end lost 4 bases, and 20 bases lay between the germline ends. CDR3 length: 16 amino acids. In germline, CDR1 is SGHAT, CDR2 FQNNGV. The CDR3 reads CASSTRRGALGYGYTF. The CDR3 nucleotides are TGTGCCAGCAGCACTCGACGAGGGGCCTTGGGCTATGGCTACACCTTC.

This clone showed up just a few times. CDR3 protein: CASSLYRDSYEQYF. The DNA of the CDR3 is TGTGCCAGCAGTTTATACAGGGACTCCTACGAGCAGTACTTC. J is TRBJ2-7 and V is TRBV28; TRBD1 might be the D (6 bases). Per germline, CDR1 MDHEN and CDR2 SYDVKM. The CDR3 has 14 amino acids. The V end was cut by 1 base, the J end by 0 bases, with 7 bases between.

V is TRBV6-5 and J is TRBJ1-1; D remains unclear. From germline, CDR1 is MNHEY and CDR2 SVGAGI. V was cut by 7 bases and J by 2 bases, with 11 bases left in between. The CDR3 totals 13 residues. The CDR3 region is CASNQQRNTEAFF. As DNA, the CDR3 is TGTGCCAGCAACCAACAGCGCAACACTGAAGCTTTCTTT.

This clone was seen a handful of times. The chain is built from TRBV7-2 and TRBJ2-4; 13 nucleotides agree with TRBD2. The V and J ends lost 2 bases and 3 bases, in that order; junction bases with no gene match: 10. The CDR3 consists of 19 residues. Germline CDR1 is SGHTA and CDR2 is FQGNSA. This CDR3 reads CASSLFGLAGEWDKNIQYF. DNA for the CDR3: TGTGCCAGCAGCTTATTTGGACTAGCGGGGGAGTGGGACAAAAACATTCAGTACTTC. Variable domain in full (rest from reference TRBV7-2 and TRBJ2-4): GAGVSQSPSNKVTEKGKDVELRCDPISGHTALYWYRQSLGQGLEFLIYFQGNSAPDKSGLPSDRFSAERTGGSVSTLTIQRTQQEDSAVYLCASSLFGLAGEWDKNIQYFGAGTRLSVL.

This clone showed up just a few times. The identical CDR3 is also encoded by other nucleotide sequences in the sample. The chain employs TRBV18 and TRBJ1-1, with D possibly TRBD1 on 5 matching bases. CDR1 and CDR2 (germline): KGHSH, LQKENI. With 2 bases removed from V and 0 bases from J, the gap between germline ends came to 7 bases. The CDR3 contains 14 residues. The CDR3 coding sequence is TGTGCCAGCTCACCAGGGGGAATGAACACTGAAGCTTTCTTT. This gives the protein CASSPGGMNTEAFF.

The rearrangement joins TRBV29-1 to TRBJ2-3, with 7 bases aligning to TRBD2. V lost 6 bases and J lost 4; bases outside the gene matches: 10. Germline CDR1 reads SQVTM; CDR2 reads ANQGSEA. This CDR3 spans 14 amino acids. CDR3 residues: CSVLSQGGADTQYF. In DNA, the CDR3 is TGCAGCGTCCTATCCCAGGGAGGGGCAGATACGCAGTATTTT.

This clone was observed a few times. This CDR3 is also generated by other DNA sequences in the sample. This rearrangement joins TRBV29-1 to TRBJ2-5; D might be TRBD1 or TRBD2, each matching 5 bases. Germline V gene lookup returns CDR1 SQVTM and CDR2 ANQGSEA. V shed 7 bases and J shed 4 bases, with 10 bases lying between them. CDR3 size: 11 residues. The CDR3 DNA sequence: TGCAGCGCAGGGACGGGAGAGACCCAGTACTTC. Its protein is CSAGTGETQYF.

This clone was recorded a few times. The rearrangement joins TRBV6-5 to TRBJ2-7; D tentatively reads TRBD1 or TRBD2 (7 bases each). CDR1 and CDR2 (germline): MNHEY, SVGAGI. The CDR3 sequence is 16 residues long. The germline V and J ends were trimmed by 2 bases and 4 bases, with 18 bases remaining between them. The CDR3 bases are TGTGCCAGCAGTTACGCTACAGGGGCGGGGGATTACGAGCAGTACTTC. Its protein is CASSYATGAGDYEQYF.

CDR3 sequence: CASSQAWNSGGAETQYF. CDR3 nucleotide sequence: TGTGCCAGCAGCCAAGCATGGAATAGCGGGGGGGCCGAGACCCAGTACTTC. The rearrangement joins TRBV4-2 to TRBJ2-5; 11 bases agree with TRBD2. Germline trimming cut 1 base from V and 5 bases from J; bases unmatched to any gene: 9. The length of the CDR3 is 17 residues. The germline CDR1 and CDR2 sequences are LGHNA and YNFKEQ.

This clone was seen only a few times. The chain has TRBV7-9 and TRBJ2-3; a possible D gene is TRBD1 (6 bases). This CDR3 has 13 amino acids. V was shortened by 6 bases and J by 1 base, with 8 bases between the two germline ends. CDR1 is SEHNR and CDR2 is FQNEAQ in the germline V gene (reference sequence). The CDR3 coding sequence is TGTGCCAGCAGTGAGGGGGGCACAGATACGCAGTATTTT. This translates into CASSEGGTDTQYF.

This clone was observed a handful of times. V is TRBV18 and J is TRBJ2-5; the D call may be TRBD1 or TRBD2 (5 bases each). This CDR3 comprises 15 residues. Deletions cut 2 bases from V and 5 bases from J, with 15 bases between. Per the germline V gene, CDR1 is KGHSH and CDR2 is LQKENI. The DNA of the CDR3 is TGTGCCAGCTCACCAAGGGACCCTTCCAGGGAGACCCAGTACTTC. This sequence encodes CASSPRDPSRETQYF.